This entry is about one T cell receptor (beta chain). Its cognate antigen is unknown. Clones were sequenced by immunoSEQ multiplex PCR, and TCRdb holds only the in-frame ones, with some missing. Seen here are about 170,000 clones, more than 90% observed once, and the top ten hold around 1.5%. This sample is drawn from a study of T cell responses to AZD1222 COVID-19 vaccine. The wider study: Pooling was applied to second doses at about 4 or about 12 weeks. Study observations and caveats: Receipt of two AZD1222 doses was followed by a rise in Spike-specific TCR breadth and depth. It was only a handful of AZD1222 recipients who were seropositive at baseline.

The V gene lost 0 bases and the J gene lost 6 bases, with 14 bases spanning the gap. Germline loops: CDR1 MNHEY, CDR2 SVGAGI. The CDR3 is 15 residues long. The receptor was derived from an adult in good health. The rearrangement uses TRBV6-5 and TRBJ1-1, with D uncertain. This specimen was peripheral blood, taken on day 0 of AZD1222 vaccination. The CDR3 sequence: CASSYSTRSRAEAFF. The CDR3 DNA sequence: TGTGCCAGCAGTTACTCGACACGGTCAAGGGCTGAAGCTTTCTTT.